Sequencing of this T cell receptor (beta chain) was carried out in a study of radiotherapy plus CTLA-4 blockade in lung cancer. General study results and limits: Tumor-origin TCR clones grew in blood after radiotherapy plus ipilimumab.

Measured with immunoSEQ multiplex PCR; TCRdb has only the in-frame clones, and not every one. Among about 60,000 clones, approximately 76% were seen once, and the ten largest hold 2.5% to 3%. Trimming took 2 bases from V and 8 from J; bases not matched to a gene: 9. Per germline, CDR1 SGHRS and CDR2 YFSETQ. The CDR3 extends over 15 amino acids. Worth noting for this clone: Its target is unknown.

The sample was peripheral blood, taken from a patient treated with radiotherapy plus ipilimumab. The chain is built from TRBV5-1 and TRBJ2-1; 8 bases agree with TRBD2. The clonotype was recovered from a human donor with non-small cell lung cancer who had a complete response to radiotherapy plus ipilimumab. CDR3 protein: CASSLHGRAGDEQFF. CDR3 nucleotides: TGCGCCAGCAGCTTACACGGGAGGGCAGGGGATGAGCAGTTCTTC.